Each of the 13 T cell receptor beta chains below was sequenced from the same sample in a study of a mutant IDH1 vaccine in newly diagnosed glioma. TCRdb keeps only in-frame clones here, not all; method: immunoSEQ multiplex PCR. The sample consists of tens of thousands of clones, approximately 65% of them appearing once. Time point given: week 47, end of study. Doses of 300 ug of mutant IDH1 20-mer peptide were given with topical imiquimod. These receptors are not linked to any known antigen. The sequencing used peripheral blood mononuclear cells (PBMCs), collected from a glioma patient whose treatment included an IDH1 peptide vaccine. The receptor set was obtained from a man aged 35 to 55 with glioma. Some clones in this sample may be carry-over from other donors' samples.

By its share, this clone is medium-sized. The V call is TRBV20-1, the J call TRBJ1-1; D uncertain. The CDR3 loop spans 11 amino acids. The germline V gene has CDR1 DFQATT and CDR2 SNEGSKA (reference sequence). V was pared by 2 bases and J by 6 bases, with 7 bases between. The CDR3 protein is CSARTDAEAFF. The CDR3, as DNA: TGCAGTGCTAGAACGGACGCTGAAGCTTTCTTT.

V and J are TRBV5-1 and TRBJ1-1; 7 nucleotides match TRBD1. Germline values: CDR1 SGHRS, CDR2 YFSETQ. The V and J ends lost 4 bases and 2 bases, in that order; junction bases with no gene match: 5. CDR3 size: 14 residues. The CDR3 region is CASSQWDSNTEAFF. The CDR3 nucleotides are TGCGCCAGCAGCCAATGGGACAGTAACACTGAAGCTTTCTTT.

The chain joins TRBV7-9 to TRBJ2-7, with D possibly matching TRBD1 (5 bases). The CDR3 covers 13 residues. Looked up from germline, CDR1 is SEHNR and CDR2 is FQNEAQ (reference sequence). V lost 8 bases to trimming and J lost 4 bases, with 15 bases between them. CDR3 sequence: CASGAASFYEQYF. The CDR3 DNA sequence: TGTGCCAGCGGGGCAGCTTCCTTTTACGAGCAGTACTTC. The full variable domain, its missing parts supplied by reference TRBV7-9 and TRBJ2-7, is DTGVSQNPRHKITKRGQNVTFRCDPISEHNRLYWYRQTLGQGPEFLTYFQNEAQLEKSRLLSDRFSAERPKGSFSTLEIQRTEQGDSAMYLCASGAASFYEQYFGPGTRLTVT.

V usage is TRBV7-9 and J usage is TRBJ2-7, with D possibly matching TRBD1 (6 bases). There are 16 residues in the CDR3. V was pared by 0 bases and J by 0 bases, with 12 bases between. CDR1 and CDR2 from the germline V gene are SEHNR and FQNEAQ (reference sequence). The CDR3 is CASSLAGAGSSYEQYF. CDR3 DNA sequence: TGTGCCAGCAGCTTAGCGGGGGCAGGGAGCTCCTACGAGCAGTACTTC.

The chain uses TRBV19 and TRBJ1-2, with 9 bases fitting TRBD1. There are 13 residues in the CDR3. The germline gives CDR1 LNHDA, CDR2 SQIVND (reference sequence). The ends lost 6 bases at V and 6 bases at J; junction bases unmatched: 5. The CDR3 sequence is CASSLTGGNGYTF. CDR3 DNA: TGTGCCAGTAGCCTAACAGGGGGCAATGGCTACACCTTC.

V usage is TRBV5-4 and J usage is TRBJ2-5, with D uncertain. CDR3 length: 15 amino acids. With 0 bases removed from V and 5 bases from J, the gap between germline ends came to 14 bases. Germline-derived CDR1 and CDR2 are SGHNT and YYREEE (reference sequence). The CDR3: CASSLGGAAGETQYF. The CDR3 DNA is TGTGCCAGCAGCTTGGGAGGTGCTGCCGGCGAGACCCAGTACTTC.

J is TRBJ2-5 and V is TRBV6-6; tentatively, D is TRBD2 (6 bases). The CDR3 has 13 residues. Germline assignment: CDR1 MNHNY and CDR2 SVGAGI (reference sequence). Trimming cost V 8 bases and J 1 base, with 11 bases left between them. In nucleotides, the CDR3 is TGTGCCAGCTCGGGCGGGGCCCAAGAGACCCAGTACTTC. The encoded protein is CASSGGAQETQYF.

CDR3 sequence reads: CASRGGPAVDTQYF. Here the CDR3 DNA reads TGTGCCAGCAGGGGGGGACCGGCAGTAGATACGCAGTATTTT. The chain uses TRBV2 and TRBJ2-3; a possible D gene is TRBD2 (6 bases). This CDR3 contains 14 residues. The V end lost 6 bases, the J end lost 5 bases, and 15 bases lay between the germline ends. Germline CDR1 SNHLY, CDR2 FYNNEI.

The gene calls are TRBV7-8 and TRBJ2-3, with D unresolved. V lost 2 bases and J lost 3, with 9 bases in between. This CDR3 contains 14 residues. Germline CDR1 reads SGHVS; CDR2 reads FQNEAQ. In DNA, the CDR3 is TGTGCCAGCAGCTTACGATACCGGACAGATACGCAGTATTTT. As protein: CASSLRYRTDTQYF.

CDR3: CASSSTGSTDTQYF. The CDR3 nucleotides read TGTGCCAGCAGCTCGACAGGGAGCACAGATACGCAGTATTTT. The genes are TRBV5-4 and TRBJ2-3; 7 positions agree with TRBD1. Germline V CDR1 and CDR2: SGHNT, YYREEE (reference sequence). V shed 3 bases, J shed 0 bases, and the junction held 1 base outside the gene matches. The CDR3 runs 14 residues.

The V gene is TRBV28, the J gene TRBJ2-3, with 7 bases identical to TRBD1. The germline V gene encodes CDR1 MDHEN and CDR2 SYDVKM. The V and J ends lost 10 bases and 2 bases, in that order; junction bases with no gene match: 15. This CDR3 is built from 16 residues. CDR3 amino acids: CATYPVQGPDTDTQYF. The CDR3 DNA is TGTGCCACCTACCCCGTACAGGGGCCTGACACAGATACGCAGTATTTT. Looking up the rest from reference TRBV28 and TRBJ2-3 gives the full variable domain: DVKVTQSSRYLVKRTGEKVFLECVQDMDHENMFWYRQDPGLGLRLIYFSYDVKMKEKGDIPEGYSVSREKKERFSLILESASTNQTSMYLCATYPVQGPDTDTQYFGPGTRLTVL.

In DNA form, the CDR3 reads TGTGCCAGCAGATCCCCGGGATCCACCGGAAACACCATATATTTT. Amino acid sequence: CASRSPGSTGNTIYF. This chain connects TRBV6-1 to TRBJ1-3; D ambiguous. The CDR3 sequence is 15 residues long. Per the germline V gene, CDR1 is MNHNS and CDR2 is SASEGT. Trimming removed 6 bases from V and 4 bases from J, with 16 bases in between.

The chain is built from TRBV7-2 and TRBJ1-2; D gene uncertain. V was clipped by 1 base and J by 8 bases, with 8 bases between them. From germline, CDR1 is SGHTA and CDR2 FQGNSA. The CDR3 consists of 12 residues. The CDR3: CASSLGRGGYTF. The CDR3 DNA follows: TGTGCCAGCAGCTTAGGACGGGGAGGCTACACCTTC.